Listed below are T cell receptor beta chains from one sample, sequenced in a study of human T cells and chemical hapten exposure. TCRdb passed the RACE reads through MiXCR, listing each CDR3 protein once. The sample consists of 100,000 to 150,000 distinct CDR3 sequences, roughly 12% of them appearing once. Source: whole blood, taken in connection with sensitization to the hapten diphenylcyclopropenone (DPC). The receptors were sampled from a woman between 50 and 59 years old with alopecia areata. Some clones in this sample may be carry-over from other donors' samples. Both conserved end residues are part of each CDR3. The D gene is left open where the match is weak. Clone sizes are given selectively: once, few, many, or a class where the clone is expanded.

J | V | length | D | size | DNA | CDR3
TRBJ1-4 | TRBV12-5 | 15 | . | . | TGTGCTAGTGGTTTGGTTTCAACGGAAGAGGAAAAACTGTTTTTT | CASGLVSTEEEKLFF
TRBJ1-1 | TRBV19 | 15 | . | . | TGTGCCAGTAGTAGCGGGACGTCGGCGAACACTGAAGCTTTCTTT | CASSSGTSANTEAFF
TRBJ1-3 | TRBV29-1 | 13 | . | few | TGCAGCGTGGGGCTGCTCTCTGGAAACACCATATATTTT | CSVGLLSGNTIYF
TRBJ2-2 | TRBV29-1 | 16 | TRBD1 | . | TGCAGCGTTGAGGGGGGGACAGGGCGGGTCACCGGGGAGCTGTTTTTT | CSVEGGTGRVTGELFF
TRBJ2-6 | TRBV12-3/TRBV12-4 | 18 | . | . | TGTGCCAGCAGTCAGATTACAGGACCGAGCTCTGGGGCCAACGTCCTGACTTTC | CASSQITGPSSGANVLTF
TRBJ2-3 | TRBV20-1 | 11 | TRBD1 | . | TGCAGTGTTTCCGGGACAGGGGTTCAGTATTTT | CSVSGTGVQYF
TRBJ1-1 | TRBV29-1 | 13 | . | few | TGCAGCGTTTGGGGTAGTACAGGGACTGAAGCTTTCTTT | CSVWGSTGTEAFF
TRBJ2-3 | TRBV7-7 | 14 | . | . | TGTGCCAGCAGTCCAAGCGGGTCGACAGATACGCAGTATTTT | CASSPSGSTDTQYF
TRBJ2-7 | TRBV29-1 | 14 | TRBD1 | . | TGCAGCGTTGAAGGGGACAGAGGTTACTACGAGCAGTACTTC | CSVEGDRGYYEQYF
TRBJ2-1 | TRBV12-3/TRBV12-4 | 14 | TRBD2 | many | TGTGCCAGCAGTCCCTCTAGCGGCTACAATGAGCAGTTCTTC | CASSPSSGYNEQFF
TRBJ2-7 | TRBV6-1 | 14 | TRBD1 | few | TGTGCCAGCAGGTCGGACAGGGGTCTCTACGAGCAGTACTTC | CASRSDRGLYEQYF
TRBJ2-4 | TRBV4-2 | 15 | . | few | TGTGCCAGCAGCCAAGCTAACGTCGATCAAAACATTCAGTACTTC | CASSQANVDQNIQYF
TRBJ2-7 | TRBV27 | 11 | . | few | TGTGCCAGCAGTTGGGGTTCAGGGTGGTACTTC | CASSWGSGWYF
TRBJ2-1 | TRBV4-2 | 16 | TRBD2 | few | TGTGCCAGCAGCCAACCGCGACTAGCGGGAGGGGCTGAGCAGTTCTTC | CASSQPRLAGGAEQFF
TRBJ2-5 | TRBV5-1 | 15 | TRBD2 | few | TGCGCCAGCAGCTTGGGACTAGCGGGGGCGGAGACCCAGTACTTC | CASSLGLAGAETQYF
TRBJ1-5 | TRBV12-3/TRBV12-4 | 18 | TRBD1 | few | TGTGCCAGCAGTTCCCTATCTATTCCGGGACAGATCAATCAGCCCCAGCATTTT | CASSSLSIPGQINQPQHF
TRBJ1-2 | TRBV29-1 | 15 | . | few | TGCAGCGCCCCCTTAGTGACAGACAATAACTATGGCTACACCTTC | CSAPLVTDNNYGYTF
TRBJ1-1 | TRBV7-6 | 13 | . | few | TGTGCCAGCAGAAAAAGTGGGGACACTGAAGCTTTCTTT | CASRKSGDTEAFF
TRBJ1-1 | TRBV29-1 | 13 | . | many | TGCAGCGTTGGGAGTGCCTTGAACACTGAAGCTTTCTTT | CSVGSALNTEAFF
TRBJ2-7 | TRBV7-8 | 18 | TRBD1 | . | TGTGCCAGCAGCTTAAGTGCGGGACAGGGGGGACCTTCGGGGGAGCAGTACTTC | CASSLSAGQGGPSGEQYF
TRBJ2-1 | TRBV6-1 | 12 | . | few | TGTGCCAGCAGGGGCGGAGGTCCGGAGCAGTTCTTC | CASRGGGPEQFF
TRBJ2-7 | TRBV30 | 14 | . | few | TGTGCCTGCGACGCGGGACGGCTGTCCTACGAGCAGTACTTC | CACDAGRLSYEQYF
TRBJ2-2 | TRBV10-2 | 14 | . | . | TGCGCCAGCAGTGAGTCCCCTGTCACCGGGGAGCTGTTTTTT | CASSESPVTGELFF
TRBJ2-4 | TRBV27 | 14 | TRBD1 | many | TGTGCCAGCAGTACCGAGAGGGGGCGAAACATTCAGTACTTC | CASSTERGRNIQYF
TRBJ1-5 | TRBV10-3 | 17 | . | . | TGTGCCATCAGTCGGGGGCAGGCGTGGGAGAGCAATCAGCCCCAGCATTTT | CAISRGQAWESNQPQHF
TRBJ1-5 | TRBV7-2 | 14 | . | few | TGTGCCAGCAGCTCGGACGTTTTTGGTCAGCCCCAGCATTTT | CASSSDVFGQPQHF
TRBJ2-7 | TRBV6-5 | 15 | . | . | TGTGCCAGCAGTTACTCCGCAGGGCGAACCTACGAGCAGTACTTC | CASSYSAGRTYEQYF
TRBJ2-2 | TRBV20-1 | 17 | . | many | TGCAGTGCTAGAGATCTTGTAGCTCACGCGAACACCGGGGAGCTGTTTTTT | CSARDLVAHANTGELFF
TRBJ1-1 | TRBV2 | 17 | TRBD1 | many | TGTGCCAGCAGGCCCGGGACAGGGGGGGGGATGAACACTGAAGCTTTCTTT | CASRPGTGGGMNTEAFF
TRBJ1-4 | TRBV20-1 | 16 | . | many | TGCAGTGCTAGAGATCGACACACCGCAACTAATGAAAAACTGTTTTTT | CSARDRHTATNEKLFF
TRBJ2-7 | TRBV20-1 | 11 | . | few | TGCAGTGCTTTGGAGGACTACGAGCAGTACTTC | CSALEDYEQYF
TRBJ2-3 | TRBV7-2 | 15 | . | many | TGTGCCAGCTCTTCCGGGACTGTCTTCCCAGATACGCAGTATTTT | CASSSGTVFPDTQYF
TRBJ2-3 | TRBV7-9 | 16 | . | many | TGTGCCAGCAGCCGCGACGGCGGGTCTGCCACAGATACGCAGTATTTT | CASSRDGGSATDTQYF
TRBJ1-2 | TRBV29-1 | 13 | . | . | TGCAGCGGTCTTCTTGGGGGACGGTATGGCTACACCTTC | CSGLLGGRYGYTF
TRBJ2-7 | TRBV5-6 | 14 | . | . | TGTGCCAGCAGCCCAATACTGGGATCCCACGAGCAGTACTTC | CASSPILGSHEQYF
TRBJ2-1 | TRBV12-3/TRBV12-4 | 18 | . | few | TGTGCCAGCAGTTCCTTCGCGGGACGGGGGTATGACGCCAATGAGCAGTTCTTC | CASSSFAGRGYDANEQFF
TRBJ2-7 | TRBV2 | 16 | TRBD1 | few | TGTGCCAGCAGTGAAGATGAGGACAGGAACTCCTACGAGCAGTACTTC | CASSEDEDRNSYEQYF
TRBJ2-7 | TRBV28 | 18 | TRBD2 | . | TGTGCCAGCAGTTTATCCCCTCACTGGCGGGAGGGCCTACACGAGCAGTACTTC | CASSLSPHWREGLHEQYF
TRBJ1-3 | TRBV12-3/TRBV12-4 | 13 | . | few | TGTGCCAGCAGTGAGACGGCTGGAAACACCATATATTTT | CASSETAGNTIYF
TRBJ2-7 | TRBV29-1 | 11 | . | few | TGCAGCGCTGAGGGCGGCTACGAGCAGTACTTC | CSAEGGYEQYF
TRBJ2-3 | TRBV3-1 | 13 | . | few | TGTGCCAGCAGCCAAGACAATCCAGATACGCAGTATTTT | CASSQDNPDTQYF
TRBJ2-3 | TRBV5-1 | 17 | TRBD2 | many | TGCGCCAGCAGCGCGGGACTAGCGGGGGGGCTTGAAGATACGCAGTATTTT | CASSAGLAGGLEDTQYF
TRBJ1-5 | TRBV20-1 | 14 | . | few | TGCAGTGTTAAACCGGGAAAAGGCAATCAGCCCCAGCATTTT | CSVKPGKGNQPQHF
TRBJ1-4 | TRBV7-9 | 14 | TRBD1 | many | TGTGCCAGCAGCCTGGGACAGGGTAATGAAAAACTGTTTTTT | CASSLGQGNEKLFF
TRBJ1-3 | TRBV12-3/TRBV12-4 | 16 | . | few | TGTGCCAGCAGTTTACACAGGTTTGGCATTGGAAACACCATATATTTT | CASSLHRFGIGNTIYF
TRBJ2-7 | TRBV13 | 14 | . | . | TGTGCCAGCAGCTCCCACGACACCCCCGACGAGCAGTACTTC | CASSSHDTPDEQYF
TRBJ1-3 | TRBV27 | 16 | . | many | TGTGCCAGCAGCCTTTACGGGGGACTCTCTGGAAACACCATATATTTT | CASSLYGGLSGNTIYF
TRBJ2-3 | TRBV10-1 | 14 | TRBD2 | many | TGTGCCAGCAGACTAGCGGGGGGCACAGATACGCAGTATTTT | CASRLAGGTDTQYF
TRBJ1-1 | TRBV20-1 | 16 | TRBD1 | few | TGCAGTGCTAGAGAGGGGACAGGAGCAATGAACACTGAAGCTTTCTTT | CSAREGTGAMNTEAFF
TRBJ1-2 | TRBV29-1 | 11 | . | . | TGCAGCGTTGTAGCTAACTATGGCTACACCTTC | CSVVANYGYTF
TRBJ1-5 | TRBV28 | 14 | . | few | TGTGCCAGCAGACTTGCTCCTAACAATCAGCCCCAGCATTTT | CASRLAPNNQPQHF